The 24 T cell receptor beta chains below were found in one sample sequenced in a study of T-cell reconstitution after alpha-beta-depleted transplantation in children. During its preparation, the TCRbeta library received unique molecular identifiers. TCRdb recomputed calls from the PCR reads with MiXCR, one row per CDR3 protein. Of 610,000 or so distinct CDR3 sequences in the sample, 20% to 30% were seen once. Sequencing was performed on PBMCs, taken before TCRalphabeta/CD19-depleted stem cell transplant. The receptor source for this set is a boy under two years old with Wiskott-Aldrich syndrome, due to receive a stem cell transplant.

This clonotype was observed a handful of times. This chain connects TRBV5-1 to TRBJ1-1; tentative D call: TRBD1 (5 bases). CDR1 is SGHRS, CDR2 YFSETQ, per germline. The CDR3 covers 13 residues. The V end lost 7 bases, the J end lost 5 bases, and 15 bases lay between the germline ends. CDR3 nucleotides: TGCGCCAGCCGTCCGGGGTCAGGGACTGAAGCTTTCTTT. This encodes CASRPGSGTEAFF. The entire variable domain, with the rest obtained from reference TRBV5-1 and TRBJ1-1, is as follows: KAGVTQTPRYLIKTRGQQVTLSCSPISGHRSVSWYQQTPGQGLQFLFEYFSETQRNKGNFPGRFSGRQFSNSRSEMNVSTLELGDSALYLCASRPGSGTEAFFGQGTRLTVV.

The chain carries TRBV11-2 and TRBJ1-1; unclear D gene. Germline CDR1 is SGHAT and CDR2 is FQNNGV. Trimming removed 3 bases from V and 1 base from J, with 6 bases in between. This CDR3 has 13 residues. The CDR3 DNA sequence: TGTGCCAGCAGCTTTCAGGAGAACACTGAAGCTTTCTTT. As protein: CASSFQENTEAFF. Looking up the rest from reference TRBV11-2 and TRBJ1-1 gives the full variable domain: EAGVAQSPRYKIIEKRQSVAFWCNPISGHATLYWYQQILGQGPKLLIQFQNNGVVDDSQLPKDRFSAERLKGVDSTLKIQPAKLEDSAVYLCASSFQENTEAFFGQGTRLTVV.

The chain recombines TRBV10-3 with TRBJ2-1, with 8 bases identical to TRBD2. V shed 9 bases and J 8 bases; nucleotides not matched to a gene: 12. This CDR3 region has 14 residues. CDR1 is ENHRY, CDR2 SYGVKD, per germline. As DNA, the CDR3 is TGTGCCATTTCCTCCAAGCGGGAGTCTTATGAGCAGTTCTTC. Amino acid sequence: CAISSKRESYEQFF.

In its sample, this clonotype was seen a few times. The V gene is TRBV9, the J gene TRBJ2-2; D is perhaps TRBD1 (6 bases). Between the trimmed V and J ends, which lost 2 bases and 1 base, there was a span of 12 bases. The length of the CDR3 is 16 residues. Germline V gene sequence: CDR1 SGDLS, CDR2 YYNGEE. CDR3 in amino acids: CASSVNVQGNTGELFF. The DNA of the CDR3 is TGTGCCAGCAGCGTTAACGTACAGGGGAACACCGGGGAGCTGTTTTTT.

This clonotype has just a few counts. The rearrangement joins TRBV19 to TRBJ1-1, with a possible D match to TRBD1 (6 bases). From germline, CDR1 is LNHDA and CDR2 SQIVND (reference sequence). Trimming cost V 6 bases and J 6 bases, with 17 bases left between them. The CDR3 is 14 residues long. The CDR3 nucleotides are TGTGCCAGTAGCGCGACAGGAAGGGGGTCTGAAGCTTTCTTT. Translating it yields CASSATGRGSEAFF.

This sequence joins TRBV20-1 and TRBJ1-2; TRBD1 is a possible D gene (6 bases). The germline CDR1 and CDR2 sequences are DFQATT and SNEGSKA (reference sequence). This CDR3 is built from 11 residues. Trimming removed 8 bases at V and 0 bases at J, with 7 bases between. The CDR3 DNA reads TGCAGTCGGACAGCTAACTATGGCTACACCTTC. Translating gives CSRTANYGYTF.

V and J are TRBV5-4 and TRBJ2-3; 8 bases map to TRBD1. The CDR3 spans 14 residues. CDR1 is SGHNT and CDR2 is YYREEE in the germline V gene (reference sequence). V was pared by 4 bases and J by 6 bases, with 7 bases of the junction left unmatched. CDR3 loop: CASSRKDRADTQYF. CDR3 nucleotides: TGTGCCAGCAGCCGAAAGGACAGGGCCGATACGCAGTATTTT. The full variable domain, rest sourced from reference TRBV5-4 and TRBJ2-3, is ETGVTQSPTHLIKTRGQQVTLRCSSQSGHNTVSWYQQALGQGPQFIFQYYREEENGRGNFPPRFSGLQFPNYSSELNVNALELDDSALYLCASSRKDRADTQYFGPGTRLTVL.

The CDR3 coding sequence is TGTGCCAGCAGCCAAGTCCAGCCGGGGTCCAATGAGCAGTTCTTC. Its translation: CASSQVQPGSNEQFF. V gene TRBV4-2 combines with J gene TRBJ2-1; possibly TRBD2 for D (5 bases). The CDR3 sequence is 15 residues long. Germline assignment: CDR1 LGHNA and CDR2 YNFKEQ. The V gene lost 1 base and the J gene lost 6 bases, with 13 bases spanning the gap.

The J gene is TRBJ2-7, the V gene TRBV20-1; D call uncertain. V lost 6 bases and J 3 bases, leaving 12 bases between the germline ends. Germline V CDR1 and CDR2: DFQATT, SNEGSKA (reference sequence). The CDR3 is 12 amino acids. DNA for the CDR3: TGCAGTGCCAGACTTAAATTCTACGAGCAGTACTTC. Protein product: CSARLKFYEQYF.

The chain joins TRBV12-3 or TRBV12-4 to TRBJ1-3; D is undetermined. Between the trimmed V and J ends, which lost 6 bases and 4 bases, there was a span of 7 bases. The CDR3 extends over 12 amino acids. In DNA form, the CDR3 reads TGTGCCAGCAGACCCCGAGGAAACACCATATATTTT. Amino acid sequence: CASRPRGNTIYF.

The CDR3 spells CASVGRTAFNYGYTF. DNA for the CDR3: TGTGCCAGCGTCGGCCGGACCGCTTTTAACTATGGCTACACCTTC. V gene TRBV6-1 combines with J gene TRBJ1-2; D is undetermined. This CDR3 has 15 amino acids. Trimming pared 8 bases from V and 1 base from J, leaving 17 bases between. The germline gives CDR1 MNHNS, CDR2 SASEGT.

The chain couples TRBV27 to TRBJ1-5, with D possibly matching TRBD1 (5 bases). In germline, CDR1 is MNHEY, CDR2 SMNVEV (reference sequence). There are 15 residues in the CDR3. V lost 2 bases and J 4 bases, leaving 12 bases between the germline ends. The CDR3 DNA is TGTGCCAGCAGTTTACAAGGGGCAGGGAATCAGCCCCAGCATTTT. It codes for CASSLQGAGNQPQHF.

This clonotype turned up a few times. The chain employs TRBV15 and TRBJ2-3; no clear D gene. Germline V lookup: CDR1 LNHNV, CDR2 YYDKDF (reference sequence). Trimming left V 3 bases short and J 4 bases short, with 8 bases between. The length of the CDR3 is 13 residues. The CDR3 DNA sequence: TGTGCCACCAGCAGGGGATTGGCAGATACGCAGTATTTT. This encodes CATSRGLADTQYF. The whole variable domain, remainder taken from reference TRBV15 and TRBJ2-3, is DAMVIQNPRYQVTQFGKPVTLSCSQTLNHNVMYWYQQKSSQAPKLLFHYYDKDFNNEADTPDNFQSRRPNTSFCFLDIRSPGLGDTAMYLCATSRGLADTQYFGPGTRLTVL.

This rearrangement joins TRBV5-1 to TRBJ2-1; 7 positions agree with TRBD1. The CDR3 has 16 residues. With V trimmed by 3 bases and J by 6 bases, 12 bases remained unmatched. Germline values: CDR1 SGHRS, CDR2 YFSETQ. DNA for the CDR3: TGCGCCAGCAGCTGGTCGGTGAGAACAGGGGTCAATGAGCAGTTCTTC. This translates into CASSWSVRTGVNEQFF.

The V and J genes are TRBV5-6 and TRBJ1-2; 8 bases align to TRBD1. Germline V lookup: CDR1 SGHDT, CDR2 YYEEEE. This CDR3 has 17 residues. Trimming took 0 bases from V and 0 from J; bases not matched to a gene: 7. CDR3 nucleotide sequence: TGTGCCAGCAGCTTGGATGGCAGGGGGCCGCCTAACTATGGCTACACCTTC. Translation gives CASSLDGRGPPNYGYTF.

The V gene is TRBV9, the J gene TRBJ2-1; D remains ambiguous. This CDR3 has 13 amino acids. V gave up 0 bases and J gave up 5 bases, with 6 bases separating them. Germline CDR1 reads SGDLS; CDR2 reads YYNGEE. CDR3 loop: CASSVGSNNEQFF. The CDR3 nucleotides are TGTGCCAGCAGCGTAGGAAGTAACAATGAGCAGTTCTTC.

This clonotype was recorded a few times. The genes are TRBV20-1 and TRBJ2-5; 7 nucleotides agree with TRBD2. The ends lost 4 bases at V and 7 bases at J; junction bases unmatched: 12. This CDR3 is built from 14 residues. The germline CDR1 and CDR2 sequences are DFQATT and SNEGSKA (reference sequence). The CDR3 spells CSANRLAGEGTQYF. The CDR3 DNA reads as TGCAGTGCTAACCGACTAGCAGGAGAAGGGACCCAGTACTTC.

The genes are TRBV3-1 and TRBJ1-4, with D hard to call. The CDR3 has 14 amino acids. The germline V gene has CDR1 LGHDT and CDR2 YNNKEL (reference sequence). Trimming left V 0 bases short and J 10 bases short, with 12 bases between. The CDR3 loop is CASSQDLGMGKLFF. CDR3 bases: TGTGCCAGCAGCCAAGATCTGGGTATGGGAAAACTGTTTTTT.

In this sample, this clonotype turned up a few times. The chain has TRBV6-1 and TRBJ2-1, with 8 bases fitting TRBD2. Germline loops: CDR1 MNHNS, CDR2 SASEGT. The CDR3 is made up of 16 amino acids. J was trimmed by 0 bases and V by 5 bases; bases with no gene match: 6. This CDR3 is CASSITSGGSYNEQFF. As DNA, the CDR3 is TGTGCCAGCAGTATAACTAGCGGAGGCTCCTACAATGAGCAGTTCTTC.

V gene TRBV29-1 combines with J gene TRBJ1-1; D perhaps matches TRBD1 (5 bases). The CDR3 covers 14 residues. Trimming removed 2 bases at V and 4 bases at J, with 14 bases between. Germline V gene sequence: CDR1 SQVTM, CDR2 ANQGSEA. The CDR3 nucleotides read TGCAGCGTTGAATCTATGGGGGGGGGCACTGAAGCTTTCTTT. This gives the protein CSVESMGGGTEAFF.

This clonotype has more than one count but fewer than ten. This rearrangement joins TRBV18 to TRBJ1-1; the D is unclear. From germline, CDR1 is KGHSH and CDR2 LQKENI. The length of the CDR3 is 13 residues. Trimming stripped 1 base from V and 4 bases from J, with 7 bases between. The CDR3 here is CASSPRRVTEAFF. The CDR3 nucleotides are TGTGCCAGCTCACCACGCCGGGTCACTGAAGCTTTCTTT.

In its sample, this clonotype was seen a few times. The chain has TRBV4-1 and TRBJ2-4; no definite D call. The CDR3 consists of 16 residues. Trimming stripped 4 bases from V and 8 bases from J, with 21 bases between. Per germline, CDR1 MGHRA and CDR2 YSYEKL. The CDR3 nucleotides are TGCGCCAGCAGCCGCGTCTCGAGCTTTAGGATGGACATTCAGTACTTC. Encoded protein: CASSRVSSFRMDIQYF.

This chain joins TRBV5-1 and TRBJ2-7, with 7 bases matching TRBD2. The CDR3 loop spans 17 amino acids. Germline CDR1 reads SGHRS; CDR2 reads YFSETQ. The V and J ends lost 0 bases and 6 bases, in that order; junction bases with no gene match: 15. The CDR3 region is CASSLVPQGTGGVEQYF. The CDR3 bases are TGCGCCAGCAGCTTGGTACCTCAAGGGACTGGGGGGGTCGAGCAGTACTTC.

This rearrangement joins TRBV29-1 to TRBJ1-4; D is undetermined. Germline-derived CDR1 and CDR2 are SQVTM and ANQGSEA. This CDR3 has 13 amino acids. Between the trimmed V and J ends, which lost 1 base and 4 bases, there was a span of 7 bases. DNA of the CDR3: TGCAGCGTTGAAGTAGCGGGTAATGAAAAACTGTTTTTT. This sequence encodes CSVEVAGNEKLFF.